Listed below are T cell receptor beta chains from one sample, sequenced in a study of regulatory T cells in long-lasting Graves disease. MiXCR, applied by TCRdb to the multiplex PCR reads, yields one record per CDR3 protein. The data contain almost 450,000 distinct CDR3 sequences, less than 20% of them singletons. The data also belong to a second study, concerning T cells in Graves' hyperthyroidism and ophthalmopathy.

Sequences were derived from peripheral blood mononuclear cells (PBMCs), sampled at new diagnosis, from a patient treated with antithyroid drugs. The source of these receptors is a woman in her twenties or thirties with Graves disease. CDR3s include the opening cysteine and the closing phenylalanine or tryptophan. The D gene is left open where the match is weak. The listing skips clone size in some rows; elsewhere it reads once, few, many or a size class.

TRBD1	TRBJ2-5	NA	TRBV28	TGTGCCAGCAGTTTATGGGGACAGTTGGGGGAGGAGACCCAGTACTTC	CASSLWGQLGEETQYF
NA	TRBJ2-1	many	TRBV11-2	TGTGCCAGCAGCTTAGGTATATATAGAGGGAAGACCTACAATGAGCAGTTCTTC	CASSLGIYRGKTYNEQFF
NA	TRBJ1-1	few	TRBV19	TGTGCCAGTAGTTATGTCGGTTTATTGAACACTGAAGCTTTCTTT	CASSYVGLLNTEAFF
TRBD1	TRBJ2-7	NA	TRBV6-1	TGTGCCAGCAGTACCGGGACAGGGGGGAGGGAGCAGTACTTC	CASSTGTGGREQYF
NA	TRBJ2-7	many	TRBV9	TGTGCCAGCAGCGTAAACAGCCTTACCTACGAGCAGTACTTC	CASSVNSLTYEQYF
NA	TRBJ1-1	NA	TRBV4-2	TGTGCCAGCAGCCAAGAAGGAGGTAACACTGAAGCTTTCTTT	CASSQEGGNTEAFF
NA	TRBJ1-1	many	TRBV2	TGTGCTGTACGGAAGGGCGAAGGCACTGAAGCTTTCTTT	CAVRKGEGTEAFF
NA	TRBJ1-4	NA	TRBV5-1	TGCGCCAGCAGCTTGGCCGGACGGCCTAATGAAAAACTGTTTTTT	CASSLAGRPNEKLFF
NA	TRBJ2-5	many	TRBV2	TGTGCCAGCAGGGGGGCTAGCGGAAAAAAGTACCAAGAGACCCAGTACTTC	CASRGASGKKYQETQYF
NA	TRBJ2-7	many	TRBV7-6	TGTGCCAGCAGCTTATCGGCCAGTCCCTACGAGCAGTACTTC	CASSLSASPYEQYF